The 16 T cell receptor beta chains listed next were all sequenced from one sample in a study of blood T cell repertoires in COVID-19. Sequenced by immunoSEQ multiplex PCR; TCRdb stores in-frame clones only, minus some. The sample consists of hundreds of thousands of clones, nearly 90% of them appearing once. The sequenced sample was peripheral blood. The receptors shown here come from a woman aged 25 to 39 with COVID-19, enrolled during active disease.

This clone occurred a few times. The chain joins TRBV24-1 to TRBJ2-2; 11 nucleotides match TRBD1. J was trimmed by 4 bases and V by 5 bases; bases with no gene match: 2. Germline V gives CDR1 KGHDR, CDR2 SFDVKD. The CDR3 consists of 15 residues. The CDR3 sequence: CATSAGTGGTGELFF. The CDR3 nucleotides are TGTGCCACCAGTGCCGGGACAGGGGGCACCGGGGAGCTGTTTTTT.

This sequence joins TRBV28 and TRBJ2-1; no firm D call. Trimming shortened V by 3 bases and J by 5 bases, and 8 bases separated the two germline ends. Germline loops: CDR1 MDHEN, CDR2 SYDVKM. The CDR3 runs 13 residues. The CDR3 bases are TGTGCCAGCAGTTTTCATCACAACAATGAGCAGTTCTTC. Translated, it gives CASSFHHNNEQFF.

The rearrangement links TRBV19 to TRBJ1-4; 9 bases fit TRBD1. Germline CDR1 reads LNHDA; CDR2 reads SQIVND (reference sequence). Germline trimming cut 1 base from V and 10 bases from J; bases unmatched to any gene: 16. The CDR3 totals 18 residues. In DNA, the CDR3 is TGTGCCAGTAGTATAGGCGGACAGGGGTCACCCGTGAGCGGAAAACTGTTTTTT. Its protein product is CASSIGGQGSPVSGKLFF. Using reference TRBV19 and TRBJ1-4 for the parts outside the CDR3, the full variable domain is DGGITQSPKYLFRKEGQNVTLSCEQNLNHDAMYWYRQDPGQGLRLIYYSQIVNDFQKGDIAEGYSVSREKKESFPLTVTSAQKNPTAFYLCASSIGGQGSPVSGKLFFGSGTQLSVL.

The chain is built from TRBV14 and TRBJ1-2; no firm D call. Trimming took 0 bases from V and 6 from J, leaving 14 bases between them. Germline CDR1 is SGHDN and CDR2 is FVKESK. CDR3 length equals 15 residues. CDR3 nucleotides: TGTGCCAGCAGCCAAGATCTGGGCCCCCAGAATGGCTACACCTTC. Residues: CASSQDLGPQNGYTF.

The rearrangement uses TRBV19 and TRBJ1-1, with 8 bases fitting TRBD1. This CDR3 is 16 amino acids long. Germline assignment: CDR1 LNHDA and CDR2 SQIVND (reference sequence). The V and J ends lost 7 bases and 0 bases, in that order; junction bases with no gene match: 10. The CDR3: CASIPWGGQVNTEAFF. CDR3 DNA sequence: TGTGCCAGTATACCTTGGGGGGGACAGGTGAACACTGAAGCTTTCTTT.

V and J are TRBV30 and TRBJ1-1; no definite D call. The V end lost 1 base, the J end lost 6 bases, and 18 bases lay between the germline ends. The CDR3 loop spans 15 amino acids. Looked up from germline, CDR1 is GTSNPN and CDR2 is SVGIG (reference sequence). CDR3: CAWSDGEVYRAEAFF. DNA of the CDR3: TGTGCCTGGAGTGATGGTGAAGTTTATCGGGCTGAAGCTTTCTTT.

This chain connects TRBV7-9 to TRBJ2-1, with TRBD1 matching 7 bases. Germline CDR1 reads SEHNR; CDR2 reads FQNEAQ (reference sequence). Trimming took 8 bases from V and 6 from J; bases not matched to a gene: 16. The CDR3 runs to 16 residues. This CDR3 is CASDTGRIGGTNEQFF. CDR3 sequence (DNA): TGTGCCAGCGACACGGGCAGGATAGGGGGCACCAATGAGCAGTTCTTC.

V gene TRBV2 combines with J gene TRBJ2-5; D might be TRBD1 (5 bases). V was pared by 6 bases and J by 1 base, with 12 bases between. Germline assignment: CDR1 SNHLY and CDR2 FYNNEI. The CDR3 sequence is 14 residues long. The CDR3 loop reads CASRPDRAQETQYF. For the CDR3, the DNA is TGTGCCAGCAGACCAGACAGAGCCCAAGAGACCCAGTACTTC.

The V gene is TRBV11-1, the J gene TRBJ2-5; D not resolved. Between the trimmed V and J ends, which lost 0 bases and 5 bases, there was a span of 7 bases. Germline V lookup: CDR1 SGHAT, CDR2 FQDESV (reference sequence). The CDR3 contains 13 residues. CDR3 sequence (DNA): TGTGCCAGCAGCTTAGCTAACGGGGAGACCCAGTACTTC. Translated, it gives CASSLANGETQYF.

The genes are TRBV18 and TRBJ2-1, with 10 bases identical to TRBD2. From germline, CDR1 is KGHSH and CDR2 LQKENI. The CDR3 contains 18 residues. V trimming: 6 bases; J trimming: 6 bases; junction bases outside the gene matches: 17. CDR3 loop: CASSLRERGGRVGNEQFF. The CDR3 DNA sequence: TGTGCCAGCTCGCTGAGGGAGCGGGGGGGCCGTGTTGGCAATGAGCAGTTCTTC. The whole variable domain, remainder taken from reference TRBV18 and TRBJ2-1, is NAGVMQNPRHLVRRRGQEARLRCSPMKGHSHVYWYRQLPEEGLKFMVYLQKENIIDESGMPKERFSAEFPKEGPSILRIQQVVRGDSAAYFCASSLRERGGRVGNEQFFGPGTRLTVL.

This clone was counted a few times. The chain joins TRBV6-2 or TRBV6-3 to TRBJ2-7; a weak D match, TRBD1 (5 bases). The ends were cut back, 5 bases at V and 2 bases at J, with 13 bases in the middle. CDR3 length: 14 residues. Germline V gene data show CDR1 as MNHEY and CDR2 as SVGEGT. The CDR3 DNA reads as TGTGCCAGCAGTATCCAGGGTCTAACCTACGAGCAGTACTTC. Protein product: CASSIQGLTYEQYF.

This chain uses TRBV12-3 or TRBV12-4 with TRBJ1-5; a possible D gene is TRBD1 (5 bases). The length of the CDR3 is 13 residues. V was trimmed by 0 bases and J by 7 bases, leaving 7 bases between them. This chain's CDR3 is CASSLARGQPQHF. The CDR3 region has the DNA TGTGCCAGCAGTTTAGCGCGGGGGCAGCCCCAGCATTTT.

The DNA for the CDR3 is TGTGCCAGCAGTGAAATGAGCCCTAGCGGGGAGGGGGATACGCAGTATTTT. This codes for CASSEMSPSGEGDTQYF. The chain has TRBV2 and TRBJ2-3, with 9 bases fitting TRBD2. CDR1 and CDR2 from the germline V gene are SNHLY and FYNNEI. The CDR3 loop spans 17 amino acids. The J segment lost 6 bases and the V segment lost 2 bases, leaving 12 bases of the junction unmatched.

The chain joins TRBV28 to TRBJ1-1, with a weak D call TRBD1 (5 bases). The CDR3 has 15 amino acids. Per germline, CDR1 MDHEN and CDR2 SYDVKM. V shed 4 bases and J shed 7 bases, with 19 bases lying between them. The CDR3 DNA reads TGTGCCAGCAGTTCTTCAAAGACAGTTTGGAGTGAAGCTTTCTTT. The encoded protein is CASSSSKTVWSEAFF.

The rearrangement joins TRBV4-1 to TRBJ1-2; no reliable D call. The germline gives CDR1 MGHRA, CDR2 YSYEKL. Trimming removed 4 bases from V and 0 bases from J, with 12 bases in between. CDR3 size: 15 residues. The CDR3 here is CASSLTELSNYGYTF. The CDR3 coding sequence is TGCGCCAGCAGCCTCACAGAGCTCTCTAACTATGGCTACACCTTC.

This chain links TRBV19 with TRBJ2-7; TRBD1 matches 12 bases. This CDR3 contains 16 residues. J lost 6 bases, V lost 1 base, and 7 bases had no gene match. CDR1 is LNHDA, CDR2 SQIVND, per germline (reference sequence). CDR3 nucleotides: TGTGCCAGTAGTATAGGCTTCGGGACAGGGGGCTTCGAGCAGTACTTC. Translation: CASSIGFGTGGFEQYF.